This entry lists 25 T cell receptor beta chains sequenced from one sample in a study of blood T cell repertoires in COVID-19. Data came from immunoSEQ multiplex PCR; TCRdb stores just in-frame clones and leaves some out. The data show 300,000 to 400,000 clones, with roughly nine tenths seen just once and over 0.8% held by the top ten. The sequencing input was PBMCs or T cells enriched from blood (not recorded which). These receptor sequences come from a young woman who had recovered from COVID-19.

This rearrangement joins TRBV29-1 to TRBJ1-1; 7 nucleotides match TRBD1. V was clipped by 7 bases and J by 1 base; unmatched bases: 6. Germline loops: CDR1 SQVTM, CDR2 ANQGSEA. The CDR3 is 13 residues long. CDR3 sequence: CSAQRGPNTEAFF. CDR3 nucleotides: TGCAGCGCCCAAAGGGGGCCGAACACTGAAGCTTTCTTT.

The chain employs TRBV7-9 and TRBJ2-3; TRBD2 is a possible D gene (5 bases). The CDR3 consists of 16 residues. Germline V gives CDR1 SEHNR, CDR2 FQNEAQ (reference sequence). The ends were cut back, 5 bases at V and 2 bases at J, with 17 bases in the middle. In DNA, the CDR3 is TGTGCCAGCAGCCAAGGTCGGGGAAGGGACACAGATACGCAGTATTTT. Translation: CASSQGRGRDTDTQYF.

The chain uses TRBV15 and TRBJ2-1, with 9 bases aligning to TRBD2. The CDR3 has 17 amino acids. Losses at the gene ends were 0 bases for V and 5 bases for J; bases not matched to a gene: 8. In germline, CDR1 is LNHNV, CDR2 YYDKDF (reference sequence). The CDR3 sequence is CATSRDLGLATNNEQFF. For the CDR3, the DNA is TGTGCCACCAGCAGAGACCTTGGACTAGCGACAAACAATGAGCAGTTCTTC.

The gene calls are TRBV7-8 and TRBJ2-5; the D gene is possibly TRBD2 (5 bases). V lost 4 bases and J 4 bases, leaving 22 bases between the germline ends. Germline V gene sequence: CDR1 SGHVS, CDR2 FQNEAQ. This CDR3 contains 17 residues. Written as DNA, the CDR3 is TGTGCCAGCAGCTCCCCCTCGGGGTATCTGAACGGAGAGACCCAGTACTTC. Translating it yields CASSSPSGYLNGETQYF. Filled out from reference TRBV7-8 and TRBJ2-5, the complete variable domain reads GAGVSQSPRYKVAKRGQDVALRCDPISGHVSLFWYQQALGQGPEFLTYFQNEAQLDKSGLPSDRFFAERPEGSVSTLKIQRTQQEDSAVYLCASSSPSGYLNGETQYFGPGTRLLVL.

This clone was seen more than once but under ten times. The rearrangement uses TRBV12-3 or TRBV12-4 and TRBJ2-7; 7 bases match TRBD2. The J segment lost 2 bases and the V segment lost 6 bases, leaving 4 bases of the junction unmatched. This CDR3 spans 13 amino acids. The DNA of the CDR3 is TGTGCCAGCAGCCTCAGCGGGACCTACGAGCAGTACTTC. Its protein is CASSLSGTYEQYF.

The chain joins TRBV29-1 to TRBJ1-1; no definite D call. Germline CDR1 SQVTM, CDR2 ANQGSEA. This CDR3 comprises 10 residues. Between the trimmed V and J ends, which lost 7 bases and 8 bases, there was a span of 11 bases. Here the CDR3 reads CSAHGREAFF. The CDR3 coding sequence is TGCAGCGCCCACGGGAGAGAAGCTTTCTTT. Looking up the rest from reference TRBV29-1 and TRBJ1-1 gives the full variable domain: SAVISQKPSRDICQRGTSLTIQCQVDSQVTMMFWYRQQPGQSLTLIATANQGSEATYESGFVIDKFPISRPNLTFSTLTVSNMSPEDSSIYLCSAHGREAFFGQGTRLTVV.

This clone was seen just once. V usage is TRBV2 and J usage is TRBJ2-7; 9 positions agree with TRBD1. V was clipped by 9 bases and J by 5 bases; unmatched bases: 8. CDR3 length: 13 amino acids. Germline CDR1 SNHLY, CDR2 FYNNEI. CDR3 sequence (DNA): TGTGCCAGAAAAGACAGGGGGTACCACGAGCAGTACTTC. It is translated as CARKDRGYHEQYF.

V usage is TRBV28 and J usage is TRBJ1-2; the D gene is possibly TRBD1 (5 bases). The CDR3 loop spans 11 amino acids. V was cut by 6 bases and J by 4 bases, with 6 bases left in between. Germline V CDR1 and CDR2: MDHEN, SYDVKM. The CDR3 nucleotides are TGTGCCAGCAGAGGGGCCTATGGCTACACCTTC. Amino acid sequence: CASRGAYGYTF.

Only one count was recorded for this clone. The rearrangement uses TRBV27 and TRBJ1-6, with 10 bases identical to TRBD1. CDR3 size: 16 residues. Germline lookup yields CDR1 MNHEY and CDR2 SMNVEV (reference sequence). V shed 8 bases, J shed 6 bases, and the junction held 10 bases outside the gene matches. CDR3 bases: TGTGCCAGCTGGGGAGGGGACAGGGGAAGTAATTCACCCCTCCACTTT. Residues: CASWGGDRGSNSPLHF.

CDR3 region: CASSPRQGAYEQYF. The CDR3, as DNA: TGTGCCAGCAGCCCACGACAGGGGGCCTACGAGCAGTACTTC. J is TRBJ2-7 and V is TRBV7-2; 9 bases agree with TRBD1. Germline lookup yields CDR1 SGHTA and CDR2 FQGNSA. V dropped 5 bases and J dropped 2; count of bases not matched to a gene: 4. The CDR3 sequence is 14 residues long.

The chain uses TRBV6-4 and TRBJ2-2; the match to TRBD1 covers 7 bases. Germline V CDR1 and CDR2: MRHNA, SNTAGT. There are 15 residues in the CDR3. The junction had 5 bases not matched to a gene; V was cut back by 4 bases and J by 3 bases. The CDR3 DNA reads TGTGCCAGCAGTGGAGGGGGCAAGGACACCGGGGAGCTGTTTTTT. This sequence encodes CASSGGGKDTGELFF.

The chain employs TRBV30 and TRBJ2-1, with D possibly matching TRBD2 (6 bases). Trimming left V 2 bases short and J 5 bases short, with 13 bases between. The CDR3 loop spans 14 amino acids. The germline V gene has CDR1 GTSNPN and CDR2 SVGIG (reference sequence). CDR3 nucleotide sequence: TGTGCCTGGAGTAGCCGGGGAGGTAACAATGAGCAGTTCTTC. Protein product: CAWSSRGGNNEQFF.

The chain couples TRBV6-2 or TRBV6-3 to TRBJ1-2, with 7 bases matching TRBD1. J was trimmed by 3 bases and V by 1 base; bases with no gene match: 8. The CDR3 sequence is 16 residues long. CDR1 is MNHEY, CDR2 SVGEGT, per germline. CDR3 DNA: TGTGCCAGCAGTTACTATGGGACAGCCTCATACTATGGCTACACCTTC. Its translation: CASSYYGTASYYGYTF.

The chain couples TRBV11-2 to TRBJ2-5, with 14 bases fitting TRBD2. Unmatched junction bases numbered 9, after V lost 5 bases and J lost 4 bases. The CDR3 is 17 residues long. The V gene's germline CDR1 is SGHAT and CDR2 FQNNGV. CDR3 protein: CASSRRLAGGPGETQYF. CDR3 bases: TGTGCCAGCAGCCGCAGACTAGCGGGGGGGCCCGGAGAGACCCAGTACTTC.

DNA of the CDR3: TGTGCCAGCTCACCACGGGGCGCGAACACCGGGGAGCTGTTTTTT. It encodes CASSPRGANTGELFF. This chain links TRBV18 with TRBJ2-2; TRBD1 might be the D (5 bases). The CDR3 extends over 15 amino acids. With 1 base removed from V and 0 bases from J, the gap between germline ends came to 6 bases. Germline V CDR1 and CDR2: KGHSH, LQKENI.

The V gene is TRBV28, the J gene TRBJ2-1, with 8 positions matching TRBD1. Germline loops: CDR1 MDHEN, CDR2 SYDVKM. CDR3 length equals 17 residues. V shed 7 bases, J shed 0 bases, and the junction held 11 bases outside the gene matches. Written as DNA, the CDR3 is TGTGCCAGCACCTCATCGGGACAGGTTAGCTCCTACAATGAGCAGTTCTTC. Amino acid sequence: CASTSSGQVSSYNEQFF.

The CDR3 nucleotides are TGTGCCAGCAGCCCAAGACAGGGGGCAAAGAGGACTGAAGCTTTCTTT. Amino acid sequence: CASSPRQGAKRTEAFF. This chain uses TRBV7-6 with TRBJ1-1; 10 nucleotides agree with TRBD1. CDR1 and CDR2 from the germline V gene are SGHVS and FNYEAQ. This CDR3 spans 16 amino acids. The junction had 11 bases not matched to a gene; V was cut back by 5 bases and J by 5 bases.

Concerning this clone itself: The junction does not match germline at one end; this may be a read error. The chain carries TRBV5-1 and TRBJ2-7; 9 bases align to TRBD1. Germline lookup yields CDR1 SGHRS and CDR2 YFSETQ. The CDR3 length is 13 residues. Written as DNA, the CDR3 is TGCGCCAGCAGCTTGGGACAGGGGGTTTCCCCATCCTTC. Protein: CASSLGQGVSPSF. The variable domain in full, with the rest retrieved from reference TRBV5-1 and TRBJ2-7, is KAGVTQTPRYLIKTRGQQVTLSCSPISGHRSVSWYQQTPGQGLQFLFEYFSETQRNKGNFPGRFSGRQFSNSRSEMNVSTLELGDSALYLCASSLGQGVSPSFGPGTRLTVT.

This chain links TRBV2 with TRBJ2-1; D unclear. The CDR3 extends over 16 amino acids. Trimming took off 3 bases at V and 0 bases at J, with 12 bases between the two ends. Germline V lookup: CDR1 SNHLY, CDR2 FYNNEI. This chain's CDR3 is CASSDPPGRSYNEQFF. CDR3 bases: TGTGCCAGCAGTGACCCACCAGGTCGCTCCTACAATGAGCAGTTCTTC.

The chain recombines TRBV5-4 with TRBJ2-3; 10 bases line up with TRBD1. This CDR3 is built from 17 residues. Germline CDR1 reads SGHNT; CDR2 reads YYREEE (reference sequence). The junction had 8 bases not matched to a gene; V was cut back by 4 bases and J by 0 bases. In nucleotides, the CDR3 is TGTGCCAGCAGCCGACCCTGGACAGGGGGAAGCACAGATACGCAGTATTTT. This encodes CASSRPWTGGSTDTQYF.

The chain carries TRBV6-5 and TRBJ2-2; perhaps TRBD1 as D (6 bases). Germline V CDR1 and CDR2: MNHEY, SVGAGI. Trimming took 4 bases from V and 4 from J, leaving 16 bases between them. This CDR3 has 16 amino acids. CDR3 protein: CASSLQGLWGTGELFF. For the CDR3, the DNA is TGTGCCAGCAGTTTGCAGGGGCTCTGGGGCACCGGGGAGCTGTTTTTT.

This chain links TRBV11-2 with TRBJ1-1; D is ambiguous. The CDR3 has 16 residues. Germline V lookup: CDR1 SGHAT, CDR2 FQNNGV. The V gene lost 0 bases and the J gene lost 1 base, with 12 bases spanning the gap. Here the CDR3 reads CASSLDWRMANTEAFF. In DNA form, the CDR3 reads TGTGCCAGCAGCTTAGATTGGAGGATGGCGAACACTGAAGCTTTCTTT. The full variable domain, completed using reference TRBV11-2 and TRBJ1-1, is EAGVAQSPRYKIIEKRQSVAFWCNPISGHATLYWYQQILGQGPKLLIQFQNNGVVDDSQLPKDRFSAERLKGVDSTLKIQPAKLEDSAVYLCASSLDWRMANTEAFFGQGTRLTVV.

This sequence joins TRBV21-1 and TRBJ2-2; no check of the table's D call, TRBD2, against the DNA was made. TRBV21-1 is assigned pseudogene status. The length of the CDR3 is 13 residues. The CDR3 DNA reads as TGTGCCGCCCGTCGGGGTTACACCGGGGAGCTGTTTTTT. Amino acid sequence: CAARRGYTGELFF.

V and J are TRBV28 and TRBJ2-3; 8 bases map to TRBD1. The CDR3 is 20 residues long. The V gene's germline CDR1 is MDHEN and CDR2 SYDVKM. Unmatched junction bases numbered 21, after V lost 7 bases and J lost 0 bases. The CDR3 sequence is CASTTRIRQGPPTSTDTQYF. CDR3 coding DNA: TGTGCCAGCACCACCCGAATCCGACAGGGGCCTCCGACTAGCACAGATACGCAGTATTTT. Full variable domain (missing parts from reference TRBV28 and TRBJ2-3): DVKVTQSSRYLVKRTGEKVFLECVQDMDHENMFWYRQDPGLGLRLIYFSYDVKMKEKGDIPEGYSVSREKKERFSLILESASTNQTSMYLCASTTRIRQGPPTSTDTQYFGPGTRLTVL.

The chain recombines TRBV28 with TRBJ1-4; the D is unclear. Germline CDR1 MDHEN, CDR2 SYDVKM. The CDR3 has 13 residues. V dropped 11 bases and J dropped 6 bases, with 16 bases sitting between them. DNA for the CDR3: TGTGCCGCCGTTCGCGGGATGGATGAAAAACTGTTTTTT. Translation gives CAAVRGMDEKLFF.